A few counts support the clone carrying this T cell receptor (beta chain). The CDR3 spans 17 residues. Germline lookup yields CDR1 SGHTA and CDR2 FQGNSA. J gave up 0 bases and V 1 base, and 6 bases lay outside the gene matches. This sample was taken from a study of blood T cells in healthy people across ages. Extraction yielded at least 5 micrograms of total RNA per sample. Then a second PCR, running about 6 to 11 cycles, was carried out with a sample-barcoded 5' primer and a J-beta primer mix. MiXCR, applied by TCRdb to the 5' RACE reads, yields one record per CDR3 protein. This table holds around 800,000 distinct CDR3 sequences, 50% to 65% found once.

This clonotype originated in a man older than 75 in good health. Sequencing was done on a sample of blood. The genes are TRBV7-2 and TRBJ2-7, with 10 bases identical to TRBD2. This chain's CDR3 is CASSLDSGRPPSYEQYF. In nucleotides, the CDR3 is TGTGCCAGCAGCTTAGATAGCGGGAGGCCCCCCTCCTACGAGCAGTACTTC.